These 9 T cell receptor beta chains were all obtained from the same sample, sequenced in a study of blood T cell repertoires in COVID-19. TCRdb's copy holds only in-frame clones and misses some; the assay was immunoSEQ multiplex PCR. In the table there are approximately 330,000 clones, 70% to 90% of which are singletons. The sequenced sample consisted of PBMCs or T cells enriched from blood (not recorded which). The receptors derive from a woman in her thirties or forties with acute COVID-19.

The V gene is TRBV4-2, the J gene TRBJ2-5; D possibly corresponds to TRBD2 (5 bases). Germline lookup yields CDR1 LGHNA and CDR2 YNFKEQ. The V end was cut by 4 bases, the J end by 5 bases, with 17 bases between. CDR3 length equals 15 residues. The CDR3 DNA reads as TGTGCCAGCAGCCTAGGGAGTCCCAAAGAGGAGACCCAGTACTTC. This translates into CASSLGSPKEETQYF.

In DNA form, the CDR3 reads TGTGCCAGCAGTGATGGGACAGTCTATGGCTACACCTTC. Translating it yields CASSDGTVYGYTF. V gene TRBV25-1 combines with J gene TRBJ1-2; 7 nucleotides agree with TRBD1. The CDR3 contains 13 residues. Germline trimming cut 3 bases from V and 4 bases from J; bases unmatched to any gene: 2. CDR1 is MGHDK, CDR2 SYGVNS, per germline.

This clone was recorded a few times. The chain is built from TRBV4-1 and TRBJ2-2; 10 nucleotides match TRBD2. With 1 base clipped from V and 6 bases from J, the junction kept 5 bases outside the gene matches. This CDR3 contains 16 residues. Germline assignment: CDR1 MGHRA and CDR2 YSYEKL. CDR3 DNA sequence: TGCGCCAGCAGCCAAGCATGGCTAGCGGGAGCCGGGGAGCTGTTTTTT. Its protein product is CASSQAWLAGAGELFF.

The chain recombines TRBV4-1 with TRBJ2-3; 11 bases map to TRBD2. CDR1 and CDR2 from the germline V gene are MGHRA and YSYEKL. There are 15 residues in the CDR3. Trimming took 4 bases from V and 4 from J; bases not matched to a gene: 4. The DNA for the CDR3 is TGCGCCAGCAGCCGAACTAGCGGGGGAGCAGATACGCAGTATTTT. Translated, it gives CASSRTSGGADTQYF.

The chain recombines TRBV12-2 with TRBJ1-1. TRBV12-2 is a recognized pseudogene. The CDR3 spans 18 residues. This CDR3 reads CASRPRGRGRGTNTEAFF. In DNA form, the CDR3 reads TGTGCAAGTCGCCCTCGAGGGCGGGGAAGGGGAACGAACACTGAAGCTTTCTTT.

J is TRBJ1-2 and V is TRBV19; TRBD1 matches 9 bases. Trimming cost V 9 bases and J 3 bases; bases outside gene matches: 11. From germline, CDR1 is LNHDA and CDR2 SQIVND (reference sequence). The CDR3 contains 15 residues. The CDR3 nucleotides read TGTGCCAGCCTCTACACCGGGACAGGGTACTATGGCTACACCTTC. As protein: CASLYTGTGYYGYTF.

The chain has TRBV6-2 or TRBV6-3 and TRBJ2-7; no reliable D call. V was shortened by 5 bases and J by 0 bases, with 5 bases between the two germline ends. CDR3 length: 12 amino acids. The germline CDR1 and CDR2 sequences are MNHEY and SVGEGT. This chain's CDR3 is CASSLFSYEQYF. CDR3 DNA: TGTGCCAGCAGTCTTTTCTCCTACGAGCAGTACTTC.

The V gene is TRBV5-6, the J gene TRBJ1-3; D is possibly TRBD1 (5 bases). The CDR3 spans 14 residues. Trimming pared 1 base from V and 7 bases from J, leaving 12 bases between. The germline CDR1 and CDR2 sequences are SGHDT and YYEEEE. CDR3 coding DNA: TGTGCCAGCAGCTTGATGGGGAAGGGGAACACCATATATTTT. As protein: CASSLMGKGNTIYF.

The rearrangement joins TRBV19 to TRBJ1-1; D perhaps matches TRBD1 (5 bases). The CDR3 length is 17 residues. V was cut by 1 base and J by 0 bases, with 15 bases left in between. In germline, CDR1 is LNHDA, CDR2 SQIVND (reference sequence). CDR3 loop: CASSIGGGGPLNTEAFF. The CDR3 region has the DNA TGTGCCAGTAGTATAGGGGGGGGTGGGCCCTTGAACACTGAAGCTTTCTTT.